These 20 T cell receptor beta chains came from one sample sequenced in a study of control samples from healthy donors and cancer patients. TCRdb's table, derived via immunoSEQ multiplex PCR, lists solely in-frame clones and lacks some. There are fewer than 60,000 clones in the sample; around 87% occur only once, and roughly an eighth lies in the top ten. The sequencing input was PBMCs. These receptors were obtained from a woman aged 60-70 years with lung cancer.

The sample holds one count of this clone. DNA for the CDR3: TGTGCCAGCAGCAGGGGCCCGAACACCGGGGAGCTGTTTTTT. Its translation: CASSRGPNTGELFF. The V gene is TRBV6-4, the J gene TRBJ2-2; possible D gene TRBD1, 6 bases. The CDR3 runs 14 residues. Between the trimmed V and J ends, which lost 6 bases and 0 bases, there was a span of 8 bases. Germline-derived CDR1 and CDR2 are MRHNA and SNTAGT.

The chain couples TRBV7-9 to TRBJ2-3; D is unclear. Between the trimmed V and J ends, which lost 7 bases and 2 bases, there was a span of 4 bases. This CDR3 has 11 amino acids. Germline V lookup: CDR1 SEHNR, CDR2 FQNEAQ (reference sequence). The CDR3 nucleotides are TGTGCCAGCACCAACACAGATACGCAGTATTTT. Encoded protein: CASTNTDTQYF.

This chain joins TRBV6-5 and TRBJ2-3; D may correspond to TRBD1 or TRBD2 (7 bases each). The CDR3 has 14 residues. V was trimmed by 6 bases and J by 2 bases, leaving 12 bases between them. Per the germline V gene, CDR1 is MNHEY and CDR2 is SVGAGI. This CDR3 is CASSRGGATDTQYF. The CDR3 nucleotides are TGTGCCAGCAGCAGGGGGGGGGCCACAGATACGCAGTATTTT.

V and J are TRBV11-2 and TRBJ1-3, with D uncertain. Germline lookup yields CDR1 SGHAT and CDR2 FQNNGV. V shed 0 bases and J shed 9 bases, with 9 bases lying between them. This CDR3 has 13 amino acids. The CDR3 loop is CASSLEGSGTIYF. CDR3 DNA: TGTGCCAGCAGCTTAGAAGGGTCTGGCACCATATATTTT.

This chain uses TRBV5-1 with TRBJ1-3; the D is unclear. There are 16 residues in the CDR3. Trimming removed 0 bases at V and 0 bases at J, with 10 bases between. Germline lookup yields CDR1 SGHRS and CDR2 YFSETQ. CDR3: CASSLADPRSGNTIYF. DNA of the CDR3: TGCGCCAGCAGCTTGGCGGACCCACGCTCTGGAAACACCATATATTTT.

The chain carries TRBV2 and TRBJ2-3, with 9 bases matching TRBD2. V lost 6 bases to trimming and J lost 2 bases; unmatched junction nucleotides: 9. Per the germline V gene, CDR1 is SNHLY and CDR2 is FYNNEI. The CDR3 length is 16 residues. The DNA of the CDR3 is TGTGCCAGCAGAACCGTGGGCGGGGGGGCCACAGATACGCAGTATTTT. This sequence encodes CASRTVGGGATDTQYF.

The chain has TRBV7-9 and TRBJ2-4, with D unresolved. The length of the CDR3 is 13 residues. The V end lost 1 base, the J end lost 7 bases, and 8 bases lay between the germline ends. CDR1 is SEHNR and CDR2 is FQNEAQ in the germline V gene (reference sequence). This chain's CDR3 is CASSLDDWNIQYF. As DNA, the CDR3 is TGTGCCAGCAGCTTAGATGATTGGAACATTCAGTACTTC.

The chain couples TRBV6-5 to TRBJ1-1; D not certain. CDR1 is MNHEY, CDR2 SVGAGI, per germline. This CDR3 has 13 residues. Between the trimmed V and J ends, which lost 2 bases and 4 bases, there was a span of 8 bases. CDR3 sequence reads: CASSYSDVTEAFF. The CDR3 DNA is TGTGCCAGCAGTTACAGCGATGTCACTGAAGCTTTCTTT.

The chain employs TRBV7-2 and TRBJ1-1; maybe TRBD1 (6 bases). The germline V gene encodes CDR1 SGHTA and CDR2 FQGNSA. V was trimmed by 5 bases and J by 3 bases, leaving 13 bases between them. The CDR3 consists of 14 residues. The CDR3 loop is CASSLQGGDTEAFF. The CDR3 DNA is TGTGCCAGCAGCCTACAGGGCGGGGACACTGAAGCTTTCTTT. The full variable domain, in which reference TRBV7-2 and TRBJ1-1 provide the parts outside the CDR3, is GAGVSQSPSNKVTEKGKDVELRCDPISGHTALYWYRQSLGQGLEFLIYFQGNSAPDKSGLPSDRFSAERTGGSVSTLTIQRTQQEDSAVYLCASSLQGGDTEAFFGQGTRLTVV.

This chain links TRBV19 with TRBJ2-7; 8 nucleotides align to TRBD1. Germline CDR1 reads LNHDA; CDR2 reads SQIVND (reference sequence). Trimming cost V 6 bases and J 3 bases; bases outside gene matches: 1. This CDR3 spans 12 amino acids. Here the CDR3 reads CASSGQGYEQYF. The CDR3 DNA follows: TGTGCCAGTAGCGGACAGGGCTACGAGCAGTACTTC.

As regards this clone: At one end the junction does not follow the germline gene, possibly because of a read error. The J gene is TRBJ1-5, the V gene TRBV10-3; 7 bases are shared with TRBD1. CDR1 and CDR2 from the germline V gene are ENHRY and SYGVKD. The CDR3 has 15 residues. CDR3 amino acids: CAIRGSGERSQPQHF. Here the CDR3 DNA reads TGTGCGATCAGGGGGTCAGGGGAGAGGAGTCAGCCCCAGCATTTT.

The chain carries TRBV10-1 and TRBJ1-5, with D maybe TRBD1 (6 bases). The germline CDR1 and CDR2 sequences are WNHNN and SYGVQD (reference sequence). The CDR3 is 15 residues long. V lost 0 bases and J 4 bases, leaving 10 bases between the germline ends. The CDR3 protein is CASSESQGINQPQHF. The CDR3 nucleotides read TGCGCCAGCAGTGAGTCACAGGGTATTAATCAGCCCCAGCATTTT.

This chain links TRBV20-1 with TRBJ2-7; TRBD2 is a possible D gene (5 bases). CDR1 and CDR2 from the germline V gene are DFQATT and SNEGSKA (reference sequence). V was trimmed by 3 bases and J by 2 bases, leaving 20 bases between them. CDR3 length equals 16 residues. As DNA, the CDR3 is TGCAGTGCTAGTGGGTGGCAGCGGAGAACGACCTACGAGCAGTACTTC. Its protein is CSASGWQRRTTYEQYF.

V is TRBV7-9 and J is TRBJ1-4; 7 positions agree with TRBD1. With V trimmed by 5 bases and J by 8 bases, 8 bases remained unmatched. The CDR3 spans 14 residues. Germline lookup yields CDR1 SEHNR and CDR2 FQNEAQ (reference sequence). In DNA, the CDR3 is TGTGCCAGCAGCCTAGACAGGGCTGCCGAAAAACTGTTTTTT. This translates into CASSLDRAAEKLFF.

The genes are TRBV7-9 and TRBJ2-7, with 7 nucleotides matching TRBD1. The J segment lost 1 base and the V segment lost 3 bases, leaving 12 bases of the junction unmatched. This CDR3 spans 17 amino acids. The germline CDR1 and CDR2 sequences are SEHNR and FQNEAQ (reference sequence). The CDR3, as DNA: TGTGCCAGCAGCTTTCGCTGGGGACAGCCGGATTCCTACGAGCAGTACTTC. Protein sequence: CASSFRWGQPDSYEQYF.

CDR3 sequence: CASSPPAASLGGYTF. CDR3 DNA: TGTGCCAGCTCACCACCGGCGGCCTCACTGGGGGGCTACACCTTC. V and J are TRBV18 and TRBJ1-2, with D unresolved. This CDR3 has 15 amino acids. Germline V lookup: CDR1 KGHSH, CDR2 LQKENI. V was cut by 0 bases and J by 8 bases, with 16 bases left in between.

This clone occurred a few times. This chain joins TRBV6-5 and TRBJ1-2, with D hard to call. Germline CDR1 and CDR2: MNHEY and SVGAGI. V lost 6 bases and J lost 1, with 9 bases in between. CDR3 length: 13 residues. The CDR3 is CASSPGSNYGYTF. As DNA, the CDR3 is TGTGCCAGCAGCCCAGGCAGTAACTATGGCTACACCTTC.

The CDR3 sequence is CASSQLSWGTNEKLFF. The CDR3 coding sequence is TGCGCCAGCAGCCAACTGAGCTGGGGGACTAATGAAAAACTGTTTTTT. The rearrangement joins TRBV4-1 to TRBJ1-4, with D maybe TRBD1 (5 bases). The germline gives CDR1 MGHRA, CDR2 YSYEKL. V was trimmed by 2 bases and J by 2 bases, leaving 12 bases between them. The CDR3 runs to 16 residues.

CDR3 bases: TGTGCCTGGAGCCGGGATGGGACTAGCGGGAGAGGAAGCGGATCCTACAATGAGCAGTTCTTC. The encoded protein is CAWSRDGTSGRGSGSYNEQFF. The gene calls are TRBV30 and TRBJ2-1, with 14 bases identical to TRBD2. The CDR3 runs to 21 residues. The ends lost 3 bases at V and 1 base at J; junction bases unmatched: 17. The V gene's germline CDR1 is GTSNPN and CDR2 SVGIG (reference sequence).

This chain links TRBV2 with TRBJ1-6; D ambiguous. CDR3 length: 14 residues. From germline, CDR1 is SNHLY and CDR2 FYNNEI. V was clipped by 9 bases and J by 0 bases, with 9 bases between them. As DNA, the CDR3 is TGTGCCAGTTTACAGAGCTCCTATAATTCACCCCTCCACTTT. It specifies CASLQSSYNSPLHF. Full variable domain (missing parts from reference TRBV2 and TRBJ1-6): EPEVTQTPSHQVTQMGQEVILRCVPISNHLYFYWYRQILGQKVEFLVSFYNNEISEKSEIFDDQFSVERPDGSNFTLKIRSTKLEDSAMYFCASLQSSYNSPLHFGNGTRLTVT.